A selection of T cell receptor beta chains follows, all from one sample in a study of cytomegalovirus exposure and HLA in healthy donors. Sequencing was performed with immunoSEQ multiplex PCR; in TCRdb, only in-frame clones are kept and a portion is missing. The data show 95,000 or so clones, 81% seen once. Material for sequencing was PBMCs. The receptor source for this set is an older woman in good health and CMV-seropositive. Both conserved end residues are part of each CDR3. A D gene is named only where the DNA matches it firmly. Some rows have no size entry. The others give once, few or many, or a class for an expanded clone.

v_call: TRBV19; j_call: TRBJ2-3; d_call: TRBD2; clone_size: .; cdr3_nt: TGTGCCAGTAGGACTAGCGGGAGCTCAGATACGCAGTATTTT; cdr3_aa: CASRTSGSSDTQYF
v_call: TRBV5-1; j_call: TRBJ2-7; d_call: .; clone_size: .; cdr3_nt: TGCGCCAGCAGCTTGTCGGGTTATGATGCTAGAGGAGAGCAGTACTTC; cdr3_aa: CASSLSGYDARGEQYF
v_call: TRBV7-9; j_call: TRBJ1-5; d_call: TRBD1; clone_size: .; cdr3_nt: TGTGCCAGCAGCGGACAGGGGGAGAATCAGCCCCAGCATTTT; cdr3_aa: CASSGQGENQPQHF
v_call: TRBV19; j_call: TRBJ1-5; d_call: TRBD1; clone_size: .; cdr3_nt: TGTGCCAGTAAACCTACAGGGGAGCATCAGCCCCAGCATTTT; cdr3_aa: CASKPTGEHQPQHF
v_call: TRBV7-2; j_call: TRBJ2-1; d_call: TRBD2; clone_size: .; cdr3_nt: TGTGCCAGCAGCTTAGGTCCGCTAGCGGGAGGTCAGTTCTTC; cdr3_aa: CASSLGPLAGGQFF
v_call: TRBV18; j_call: TRBJ2-5; d_call: .; clone_size: .; cdr3_nt: TGTGCCAGCTCACCGTGGAGGGACGAAGAGACCCAGTACTTC; cdr3_aa: CASSPWRDEETQYF
v_call: TRBV5-1; j_call: TRBJ2-1; d_call: TRBD1; clone_size: .; cdr3_nt: TGCGCCAGCAGCTTGCCAACGGACAGGGGCAATGAGCAGTTCTTC; cdr3_aa: CASSLPTDRGNEQFF
v_call: TRBV5-1; j_call: TRBJ1-5; d_call: TRBD1; clone_size: .; cdr3_nt: TGCGCCAGCAGCTTATCGGACAGGGCGTCGCAGCCCCAGCATTTT; cdr3_aa: CASSLSDRASQPQHF
v_call: TRBV5-1; j_call: TRBJ2-3; d_call: .; clone_size: .; cdr3_nt: TGCGCCAGCAGCTTAAAAGGGCCGGGGGATACGCAGTATTTT; cdr3_aa: CASSLKGPGDTQYF
v_call: TRBV6-5; j_call: TRBJ2-7; d_call: TRBD2; clone_size: few; cdr3_nt: TGTGCCAGCAGTTACTCGCTAGCGGACGTCTCCTACGAGCAGTACTTC; cdr3_aa: CASSYSLADVSYEQYF
v_call: TRBV5-4; j_call: TRBJ2-7; d_call: TRBD2; clone_size: few; cdr3_nt: TGTGCCAGCGCTGAACGAAGCGGGAGTACCGGCGAGCAGTACTTC; cdr3_aa: CASAERSGSTGEQYF
v_call: TRBV2; j_call: TRBJ2-1; d_call: .; clone_size: .; cdr3_nt: TGTGCCAGCAGTGACGACTCCAATGAGCAGTTCTTC; cdr3_aa: CASSDDSNEQFF
v_call: TRBV5-4; j_call: TRBJ1-2; d_call: .; clone_size: few; cdr3_nt: TGTGCCAGCAGCTTAAGCGGTGACTATGGCTACACCTTC; cdr3_aa: CASSLSGDYGYTF
v_call: TRBV7-3; j_call: TRBJ1-1; d_call: .; clone_size: .; cdr3_nt: TGTGCCAGCAGCCCGGCGGGGGGCGCAACGGACACTGAAGCTTTCTTT; cdr3_aa: CASSPAGGATDTEAFF
v_call: TRBV11-3; j_call: TRBJ2-7; d_call: TRBD2; clone_size: .; cdr3_nt: TGTGCCAGCAGCTTAGGTAGACTAGCGGGATTCTACGAGCAGTACTTC; cdr3_aa: CASSLGRLAGFYEQYF
v_call: TRBV28; j_call: TRBJ2-6; d_call: TRBD1; clone_size: few; cdr3_nt: TGTGCCAGCAGTCAGCCGGGGACAGGGGCTGGGGCCAACGTCCTGACTTTC; cdr3_aa: CASSQPGTGAGANVLTF
v_call: TRBV5-1; j_call: TRBJ1-3; d_call: .; clone_size: .; cdr3_nt: TGCGCCAGCAGCTTGGAGGGGATCTCTGGAAACACCATATATTTT; cdr3_aa: CASSLEGISGNTIYF
v_call: TRBV9; j_call: TRBJ2-1; d_call: .; clone_size: .; cdr3_nt: TGTGCCAGCAGCGTTCTCCCCGGGACTGGGTACAATGAGCAGTTCTTC; cdr3_aa: CASSVLPGTGYNEQFF
v_call: TRBV7-7; j_call: TRBJ2-7; d_call: TRBD1; clone_size: .; cdr3_nt: TGTGCTAGCAGCCTGGGGACAGGGGCCTCCTACGAGCAGTACTTC; cdr3_aa: CASSLGTGASYEQYF
v_call: TRBV7-2; j_call: TRBJ1-1; d_call: .; clone_size: .; cdr3_nt: TGTGCCAGCAGCAACAGTGGAAAGAACACTGAGGCTTTCTTT; cdr3_aa: CASSNSGKNTEAFF
v_call: TRBV12-5; j_call: TRBJ2-7; d_call: .; clone_size: .; cdr3_nt: TGTGCTAGTGGCTGGGGCGGGGGCCCCTACGAGCAGTACTTC; cdr3_aa: CASGWGGGPYEQYF
v_call: TRBV15; j_call: TRBJ1-6; d_call: .; clone_size: .; cdr3_nt: TGTGCCACCAGCGTTATGGGGACATCGAGCTCCTATAATTCACCCCTCCACTTT; cdr3_aa: CATSVMGTSSSYNSPLHF